These 4 T cell receptor beta chains were all obtained from the same sample, sequenced in a study of post-analysis software for immune sequencing data. Points from the study as a whole: Patients carried 5 or 6 TRBV segments more frequently than controls did, and TRBV5-6, TRBV5-1 and TRBV20-1 were among them.

Each TCR beta cDNA library carried unique molecular identifiers. TCRdb fed the PCR reads into MiXCR, producing one record per CDR3 protein. The sample contains about 400,000 distinct CDR3 sequences, around a third of which appear only once. The antigens of these receptors remain unknown. Material: blood. These receptors all stem from a girl aged 5-17 years with multiple sclerosis.

This clonotype showed up just a few times. A much larger clone lies one base from this, so it may be a read error. The chain joins TRBV5-1 to TRBJ2-1; TRBD2 might be the D (5 bases). The ends were cut back, 0 bases at V and 0 bases at J, with 10 bases in the middle. The V gene's germline CDR1 is SGHRS and CDR2 YFSETQ. CDR3 length: 16 residues. CDR3 coding DNA: TGCGCCAGCAGCTTGGAGCCGGGAAGCTCCTACAATGAGCAGTTCTTC. Its protein is CASSLEPGSSYNEQFF.

The V call is TRBV12-3 or TRBV12-4, the J call TRBJ1-1; D uncertain. CDR3 length equals 12 residues. V gave up 1 base and J gave up 3 bases, with 3 bases separating them. The CDR3 spells CASSLVYTEAFF. The CDR3 DNA follows: TGTGCCAGCAGTTTAGTCTACACTGAAGCTTTCTTT.

CDR3 protein: CASRAGQGADEQFF. The CDR3 DNA reads as TGCGCCAGCAGGGCGGGACAGGGAGCCGATGAGCAGTTCTTC. The chain recombines TRBV5-1 with TRBJ2-1; TRBD1 matches at 9 bases. The junction had 8 bases not matched to a gene; V was cut back by 5 bases and J by 8 bases. CDR3 size: 14 residues. From germline, CDR1 is SGHRS and CDR2 YFSETQ.

V and J are TRBV12-3 or TRBV12-4 and TRBJ2-1; TRBD1 matches at 7 bases. With V trimmed by 6 bases and J by 8 bases, 7 bases remained unmatched. There are 13 residues in the CDR3. CDR3 in DNA: TGTGCCAGCAGGCCGACAGGGTTCGATGAGCAGTTCTTC. Translated: CASRPTGFDEQFF.